This TCR beta chain was found in a study of T cell clonotyping in hematopoietic cell transplantation. Overall study: Recipient samples before transplant were obtained post-cytoreduction.

Study-wide results and caveats: After transplant, recipient diversity fell while pathologically expanded clonotypes grew through day 180. At the given depth, recipient repertoires were over 95% de novo clonotypes.

A note on this clone: Antigen: not known.

V shed 2 bases and J 1 base; nucleotides not matched to a gene: 3. CDR3 length: 15 amino acids. The germline V gene encodes CDR1 MDHEN and CDR2 SYDVKM. Specified time point: recipient sample about 28 days before transplant, after cytoreduction. TCRdb's table, derived via immunoSEQ multiplex PCR, lists solely in-frame clones and lacks some. The sample yields several thousand clones, roughly 87% seen once. The starting material was peripheral blood mononuclear cells, obtained before stem cell transplant. The clonotype was recovered from a woman aged 55 to 70 with acute myeloid leukemia. Some clones in this sample may be carry-over from other donors' samples. This chain joins TRBV28 and TRBJ1-1, with 8 bases identical to TRBD1. CDR3 nucleotides: TGTGCCAGCAGTTTACGGGACAGGACGAACACTGAAGCTTTCTTT. This encodes CASSLRDRTNTEAFF.